This T cell receptor (beta chain) was observed in a study of beta chain features in type 1 diabetes. Concerning this clone: Its antigen remains unknown.

Sorting with CD45RO/CCR7/CD25/CD127/CD95/CD27 yielded naive, central memory, regulatory and stem-like memory CD4+ cells. Study-level results: An over-representation of cells with high TCR expression could result from cDNA sequencing. Within the patient group, naive, central memory and Treg TCRB repertoires appeared more similar to each other than within healthy donors. Among type 1 diabetes patients, VDJ junctions had fewer insertions and more deletions.

Germline lookup yields CDR1 MNHEY and CDR2 SVGAGI. The CDR3 extends over 15 amino acids. V dropped 6 bases and J dropped 1; count of bases not matched to a gene: 6. Every isolated RNA sample was fully reverse transcribed, so sequencing captured expressed TCRB transcripts. TCRdb's table, derived via immunoSEQ multiplex PCR, lists solely in-frame clones and lacks some. Seen here are some 360,000 clones, roughly 21% observed once, and the top ten hold around 0.045%. The chain carries TRBV6-5 and TRBJ2-3; 8 nucleotides match TRBD2. The specimen was naive CD4+ T cells from blood. This clonotype was obtained from a woman younger than 35 in good health. CDR3 nucleotide sequence: TGTGCCAGCAGGGCTAGCGGGCTACGCACAGATACGCAGTATTTT. Translated: CASRASGLRTDTQYF.